The 22 T cell receptor beta chains below were found in one sample sequenced in a study of response to subunit inactivated influenza vaccine (dated by TCRdb to the late 2010s). The library was produced with RT-PCR. The sequencer was an Illumina HiSeq 2500. TCRdb trimmed the raw reads at Q25, called clones with MiXCR and kept productive beta chains. Every entry covers one CDR3 protein and lists the most common genes and DNA from its rows. A total of 600,000 to 700,000 distinct CDR3 sequences appear in this sample, approximately 15% of them only once. The top ten clonotypes cover approximately 7.6% of the sample. This specimen consisted of PBMCs from blood, obtained less than 15 days before vaccination. These receptors all come from a man between 45 and 60 years old who received an inactivated influenza vaccine. Donor details come from another sample of the same person, matched by shared clones.

This clonotype was recorded at least ten times. The chain is built from TRBV5-1 and TRBJ2-2; D uncertain. Germline loops: CDR1 SGHRS, CDR2 YFSETQ. With 2 bases removed from V and 6 bases from J, the gap between germline ends came to 5 bases. This CDR3 spans 12 amino acids. The DNA for the CDR3 is TGCGCCAGCAGCTTATCAGCCGGGGAGCTGTTTTTT. Translation: CASSLSAGELFF.

The genes are TRBV24-1 and TRBJ2-3; 7 nucleotides align to TRBD1. V gave up 0 bases and J gave up 4 bases; unmatched junction bases: 3. The CDR3 is 15 amino acids. Germline V lookup: CDR1 KGHDR, CDR2 SFDVKD. The CDR3 coding sequence is TGTGCCACCAGTGATTTGGACAGGGCGTCAGATACGCAGTATTTT. It codes for CATSDLDRASDTQYF.

This chain links TRBV7-9 with TRBJ2-7; 8 bases fit TRBD2. J was trimmed by 0 bases and V by 3 bases; bases with no gene match: 4. CDR1 is SEHNR and CDR2 is FQNEAQ in the germline V gene (reference sequence). The CDR3 totals 15 residues. In nucleotides, the CDR3 is TGTGCCAGCAGCTTGGCTAGCGGGTTCTCCTACGAGCAGTACTTC. Protein: CASSLASGFSYEQYF.

This clonotype showed up just a few times. The chain uses TRBV15 and TRBJ1-1; TRBD1 aligns across 9 bases. The CDR3 has 15 residues. CDR1 and CDR2 (germline): LNHNV, YYDKDF (reference sequence). Unmatched junction bases numbered 9, after V lost 0 bases and J lost 10 bases. DNA of the CDR3: TGTGCCACCAGCAGAGATGGGACAGGGCTAGACGGAGCTTTCTTT. This translates into CATSRDGTGLDGAFF. The whole variable domain, filled in from reference TRBV15 and TRBJ1-1, reads DAMVIQNPRYQVTQFGKPVTLSCSQTLNHNVMYWYQQKSSQAPKLLFHYYDKDFNNEADTPDNFQSRRPNTSFCFLDIRSPGLGDTAMYLCATSRDGTGLDGAFFGQGTRLTVV.

The chain combines TRBV12-3 or TRBV12-4 with TRBJ2-1; D could derive from TRBD1 or TRBD2 (6 bases each). The CDR3 has 16 residues. Trimming took off 2 bases at V and 1 base at J, with 12 bases between the two ends. CDR3 sequence (DNA): TGTGCCAGCAGTTTACGGGGGCTACTTTCCTACAATGAGCAGTTCTTC. It codes for CASSLRGLLSYNEQFF.

The chain links TRBV27 to TRBJ2-1, with D tentatively TRBD1 (5 bases). The CDR3 consists of 13 residues. V dropped 6 bases and J dropped 12 bases, with 18 bases sitting between them. In germline, CDR1 is MNHEY, CDR2 SMNVEV (reference sequence). The CDR3: CASSPTLRGGQFF. Here the CDR3 DNA reads TGTGCCAGCAGCCCTACCCTAAGGGGCGGGCAGTTCTTC.

This clonotype showed up many times. V is TRBV5-1 and J is TRBJ2-3; 11 bases align to TRBD2. Germline lookup yields CDR1 SGHRS and CDR2 YFSETQ. Germline trimming cut 4 bases from V and 5 bases from J; bases unmatched to any gene: 9. The CDR3 is 16 amino acids. CDR3 in DNA: TGCGCCAGCAGCCTCACCGGGACTAGCGGTATAGATACGCAGTATTTT. It encodes CASSLTGTSGIDTQYF.

The J gene is TRBJ2-7, the V gene TRBV5-1, with a tentative D call TRBD2 (6 bases). CDR1 is SGHRS, CDR2 YFSETQ, per germline. This CDR3 has 14 residues. V was pared by 5 bases and J by 3 bases, with 15 bases between. This CDR3 reads CASRDPVRDYEQYF. The DNA for the CDR3 is TGCGCCAGCAGGGATCCGGTGCGGGACTACGAGCAGTACTTC.

The rearrangement links TRBV6-5 to TRBJ2-5; maybe TRBD2 (6 bases). This CDR3 contains 16 residues. Germline values: CDR1 MNHEY, CDR2 SVGAGI. The V end lost 0 bases, the J end lost 4 bases, and 15 bases lay between the germline ends. CDR3 in DNA: TGTGCCAGCAGTTACTCGTCCCCCCTAGCGATAGAGACCCAGTACTTC. Protein: CASSYSSPLAIETQYF.

This clonotype was seen only a few times. J is TRBJ2-1 and V is TRBV3-1; D gene uncertain. The V and J ends lost 4 bases and 0 bases respectively, with 10 bases between them. From germline, CDR1 is LGHDT and CDR2 YNNKEL (reference sequence). The CDR3 runs 15 residues. CDR3 DNA: TGTGCCAGCAGCCGTCAGCCCGGCTCCTACAATGAGCAGTTCTTC. It is translated as CASSRQPGSYNEQFF.

This clonotype was seen only a few times. V gene TRBV9 combines with J gene TRBJ2-5, with D hard to call. The V and J ends lost 2 bases and 3 bases respectively, with 8 bases between them. This CDR3 contains 13 residues. Germline lookup yields CDR1 SGDLS and CDR2 YYNGEE. The CDR3 nucleotides are TGTGCCAGCAGCGTTGCTCTCGAAGAGACCCAGTACTTC. Translating it yields CASSVALEETQYF.

V is TRBV4-3 and J is TRBJ2-1; 10 bases match TRBD2. Germline assignment: CDR1 LGHNA and CDR2 YSLEER. J lost 6 bases, V lost 4 bases, and 15 bases had no gene match. The CDR3 has 18 amino acids. The CDR3 region is CASSLHYTRLAGGNEQFF. The CDR3 coding sequence is TGCGCCAGCAGCCTCCATTATACTAGACTAGCGGGTGGCAATGAGCAGTTCTTC.

The DNA of the CDR3 is TGTGCCAGCAGCGCGTGGACAGGAGAGCAGTACTTC. Translated: CASSAWTGEQYF. The genes are TRBV7-9 and TRBJ2-7; 7 bases align to TRBD1. Germline V gene sequence: CDR1 SEHNR, CDR2 FQNEAQ (reference sequence). Germline trimming cut 5 bases from V and 7 bases from J; bases unmatched to any gene: 5. This CDR3 spans 12 amino acids.

The chain uses TRBV10-2 and TRBJ1-6; TRBD1 is a possible D gene (6 bases). Trimming removed 6 bases at V and 9 bases at J, with 12 bases between. Germline assignment: CDR1 WSHSY and CDR2 SAAADI. The CDR3 sequence is 13 residues long. The DNA of the CDR3 is TGCGCCAGCAGCCTGGGGGCTGTTTCACCCCTCCACTTT. It encodes CASSLGAVSPLHF.

The chain is built from TRBV7-2 and TRBJ2-5; D possibly matches TRBD1 or TRBD2 (7 bases each). Between the trimmed V and J ends, which lost 5 bases and 5 bases, there was a span of 15 bases. The germline CDR1 and CDR2 sequences are SGHTA and FQGNSA. The CDR3 covers 14 residues. The CDR3 nucleotides read TGTGCCAGCAGCCCTTTTCAGGGGGGGGAGACCCAGTACTTC. It is translated as CASSPFQGGETQYF.

This clonotype was observed at least ten times. V and J are TRBV7-8 and TRBJ1-1; D unclear. Germline V lookup: CDR1 SGHVS, CDR2 FQNEAQ. Trimming pared 2 bases from V and 1 base from J, leaving 8 bases between. The CDR3 length is 14 residues. In DNA, the CDR3 is TGTGCCAGCAGCTTAAGAGAGGGGAACACTGAAGCTTTCTTT. This encodes CASSLREGNTEAFF.

This clonotype was recorded many times. The genes are TRBV7-2 and TRBJ1-2; 10 nucleotides agree with TRBD1. The CDR3 runs to 15 residues. CDR1 and CDR2 from the germline V gene are SGHTA and FQGNSA. Trimming removed 11 bases from V and 8 bases from J; junction bases left unmatched: 17. In DNA form, the CDR3 reads TGTGCCGGCTCCCGCCCGGGACAGGGGTTAAAGGGCTACACCTTC. This translates into CAGSRPGQGLKGYTF.

The chain recombines TRBV9 with TRBJ1-2; the match to TRBD1 covers 8 bases. V shed 3 bases and J 5 bases; nucleotides not matched to a gene: 3. CDR1 SGDLS and CDR2 YYNGEE come from the germline V gene. The CDR3 covers 13 residues. The CDR3 DNA follows: TGTGCCAGCAGCGCCCAGGGGGCTTATGGCTACACCTTC. Translation: CASSAQGAYGYTF.

This clonotype was seen a few times. V usage is TRBV28 and J usage is TRBJ2-7; 8 bases fit TRBD2. The CDR3 is made up of 13 amino acids. Losses at the gene ends were 6 bases for V and 4 bases for J; bases not matched to a gene: 5. CDR1 and CDR2 (germline): MDHEN, SYDVKM. The CDR3 spells CASRQRERYEQYF. DNA for the CDR3: TGTGCCAGCAGGCAGCGGGAGAGGTACGAGCAGTACTTC. The full variable domain, its missing parts supplied by reference TRBV28 and TRBJ2-7, is DVKVTQSSRYLVKRTGEKVFLECVQDMDHENMFWYRQDPGLGLRLIYFSYDVKMKEKGDIPEGYSVSREKKERFSLILESASTNQTSMYLCASRQRERYEQYFGPGTRLTVT.

The chain couples TRBV4-2 to TRBJ2-7; 8 bases are shared with TRBD2. The CDR3 extends over 16 amino acids. The germline CDR1 and CDR2 sequences are LGHNA and YNFKEQ. V lost 0 bases to trimming and J lost 1 base; unmatched junction nucleotides: 5. As DNA, the CDR3 is TGTGCCAGCAGCCAAGATGCGGCTAGCGGGTCCTACGAGCAGTACTTC. Its protein product is CASSQDAASGSYEQYF.

The gene calls are TRBV29-1 and TRBJ2-7; TRBD2 is a possible D gene (5 bases). In germline, CDR1 is SQVTM, CDR2 ANQGSEA. The CDR3 totals 14 residues. V gave up 2 bases and J gave up 4 bases, with 15 bases separating them. The CDR3 coding sequence is TGCAGCGTTGAATCCCGGGGATATGAGTACGAGCAGTACTTC. It yields the protein CSVESRGYEYEQYF.

A few counts support this clonotype. The chain carries TRBV5-1 and TRBJ1-2, with TRBD1 matching 8 bases. Per the germline V gene, CDR1 is SGHRS and CDR2 is YFSETQ. This CDR3 has 14 amino acids. Trimming removed 4 bases from V and 7 bases from J; junction bases left unmatched: 9. CDR3 sequence (DNA): TGCGCCAGCAGCCCGGCCGACAGGGGACTTGGCTACACCTTC. Translated, it gives CASSPADRGLGYTF.